This TCR beta chain emerged from a study of cytomegalovirus exposure and HLA in healthy donors (dated by TCRdb to about 2017). For the wider study: According to an earlier analysis of 550 to 700 of the donors, about 170 million T cells yielded over 90 million unique TCR beta sequences and around 280 Gb of sequence data. About 310 gigabases of sequencing data and around 87 million unique TCR sequences were included in an early release covering about 620 HLA-typed donors. The genetic ancestry cluster associated with self-reported Caucasian donors included over 65% of the approximately 430 genotyped donors. The study aimed to test whether cataloging public T cell receptors could reveal signatures of past pathogen exposure. The study profiled the T cell repertoires of more than 500 subjects by immunosequencing and related them to cytomegalovirus serostatus. Besides the first cohort of approximately 670 subjects, a separate validation cohort made up of over 95 different subjects was used. The study combined high-throughput TCR immunosequencing, statistical association of individual TCRs with disease status, and machine learning to predict cytomegalovirus infection status. In a later analysis, previously published TCR beta repertoires from several hundred donors were re-analyzed and high-resolution HLA genotyping was added so that TCR occurrence patterns could be studied. Rather than drawing on any new phenotypic data, the later analysis identified candidate immune exposures from TCR beta sequences and the way those sequences occurred across donors. To decide whether each TCR beta V gene segment behaved as functional or pseudogenic, an earlier analysis of approximately 590 of the donors relied on high-throughput TCR beta sequencing. Alongside the repertoire data, information on donor age, sex, ethnicity and CMV serostatus was compiled. A later genetic analysis used genome-wide SNP genotypes for about 60% of the 666 donors, treating that subset as a discovery cohort. All discovery cohort repertoires had been generated on a single sequencing platform. HLA typing covered class I and class II loci at four-digit resolution. Typing coverage differed by locus: A, B, C, DRB1 and DQB1 were typed in about 620-630 donors, DQA1 in 522, DPA1 in some 570, and DPB1 in 400 to 480. Roughly 5 DR-DQ haplotypes were handled as single units for association and clustering, since linkage in the cohort was strong. Among around 400 genotyped donors of the cohort, an average of roughly 240,000 unique TCR beta nucleotide sequences were sequenced per donor, around a sixth of them non-productive. What the research found in general, with its limitations: An earlier analysis of around 600 of the donors showed that most TCR beta V segments appeared in productive rearrangements either about 87% or about 30% of the time, which broadly matched IMGT annotations. Compared with the roughly 700-donor mean, donors in an Asian-associated ancestry cluster had fewer N-insertions in productive TCRs, according to a later genetic analysis. Assigning TCR associations to individual alleles was difficult when HLA alleles, especially DR and DQ, strongly co-occurred. The earlier analysis of 587 of the donors excluded approximately 17 rarely observed V segments, including chromosome 9 orphons, because counts were too low. The presence/absence analyses assumed that sequencing depth was roughly uniform across donors, and that assumption may not be true. A total of 150 to 200 TCR beta chains were listed by the study as associated with cytomegalovirus. According to a later analysis, parvovirus B19, influenza, CMV and Epstein-Barr virus appeared linked to several top co-occurrence clusters. Some IMGT-functional V segments, including TRBV6-2 and TRBV6-3, could not be told apart with the 87-base-pair reads, so those segments were excluded. According to a later analysis, TCR association rates differed among HLA loci, with DRB1 alleles showing the most associated TCRs and HLA-C alleles showing the fewest. In a later analysis, around 17,000 TCR beta sequences were associated with specific HLA alleles at a false discovery rate of 0.05. According to a later analysis, most CMV-associated TCR beta chains appeared to be HLA-restricted, and the HLA associations seemed to be driven largely by CMV exposure. While some public TCRs were present in many individuals, most TCR sequences turned up only very rarely across donors. A later genetic analysis associated a missense DCLRE1C variant with V-gene and J-gene trimming of TCR beta chains, and an independent cohort replicated the association. In vitro tests confirmed that a few of the cytomegalovirus-associated TCR beta chains recognize cytomegalovirus antigens. A further reported finding was that TCR beta sequences accurately predicted the HLA-A and HLA-B alleles for most subjects in the first cohort. A cluster of highly shared sequence variants was judged likely to represent a technical artifact of the sequencing pipeline. The cohort was sequenced for TCR beta chains only, and without alpha or paired-chain data the features that could be detected were limited. The classifier was reported to diagnose cytomegalovirus status with high specificity and sensitivity in both the original cohort and the validation cohort. According to the authors, the approach could potentially be generalized to other disease states and immunological phenotypes. Compared with equally common non-associated chains, HLA-associated TCR beta chains in a later analysis were more clonally expanded and had lower generation probabilities. Because some donors lacked HLA typing at each locus, the association tests relied only on the typed subset. Linkage disequilibrium might explain the correlated functional status among segregating V segments, but an unknown experimental factor could not be excluded. The only immune exposure information available for the cohort was CMV serostatus.

A remark on this clone: Its antigen remains undetermined. The sample holds no much larger clone one base away, and base qualities are not on file.

The cohort comprised more than 550 healthy bone marrow donors. All cohort members were sampled while nominally healthy, although unrecorded immune exposures were likely present. The donor was CMV seropositive and was included in the group of some 290 seropositive cohort members. A peripheral blood sample was provided by each donor, and peripheral blood mononuclear cells were used for TCR beta sequencing. The Qiagen DNeasy Blood Extraction Kit was used to extract genomic DNA from the blood cell samples. The library was built by means of the immunoSEQ multiplex PCR assay. The multiplex PCR relied on a mix of 60 forward primers for TCR Vbeta segments and 13 reverse primers for TCR Jbeta segments. The CDR3 region of rearranged TCR beta genes was amplified from genomic DNA with a multiplex PCR assay. The amplified TCR beta libraries were sequenced on the Illumina HiSeq System as 87-base-pair reads. The original pipeline was this. Across the 700 or so repertoires, a later analysis counted about 81 million unique TCR beta chains, 9.5 million to 13 million of which were shared by at least two donors. Raw reads were error-corrected and collapsed into unique sequences by a nearest-neighbor algorithm in which closely related sequences were merged to remove PCR and sequencing errors. V, D and J gene segments were assigned by aligning CDR3 sequences to IMGT reference sequences. For a sequence to be retained, at least a six-nucleotide match to both a V gene segment and a J gene segment was required. A rearrangement counted as productive if the CDR3 had no stop codons and remained in frame with V and J, and every other rearrangement counted as non-productive. CDR3 was defined according to IMGT convention as the region running from the second conserved V-encoded cysteine to the conserved J-encoded phenylalanine. In an earlier analysis of some 550 of the donors, sequences lacking an unambiguous match to a single V gene segment were excluded. An earlier analysis of several hundred of the donors classified V segments as functional when productive rearrangements were above 56.7% and as segregating when the standard deviation between donors was above 5%. A statistical classification framework was developed to diagnose cytomegalovirus status using the catalog of TCR beta chain sequences. In a later analysis, V and J genes were assigned by comparing TCR nucleotide sequences against IMGT/GENE-DB human TR gene sequences. The TCRdist pipeline was used in a later analysis to assign CDR3 sequences and most-parsimonious VDJ recombination scenarios. In a later analysis, every TCR beta chain was defined by the combination of its CDR3 amino acid sequence and its V-gene family, and reads without a unique V-gene family were dropped. To address suspected cross-contamination and a sequencing artifact, a later analysis removed around 590 highly shared, low-generation-probability nucleotide sequences. In a later analysis, a clonal expansion index for each public chain was calculated from normalized within-repertoire ranks of inferred template counts. In a later analysis, generation probabilities were computed using a VDJ recombination model fitted to out-of-frame rearrangements, and the results were checked against IGoR. Hypergeometric tests were used in a later analysis to score TCR-TCR, TCR-HLA and TCR-CMV co-occurrence, with a repertoire-size bias correction applied to the TCR pairs. To estimate false discovery rates, a later analysis permuted the HLA or CMV assignments 20 times. A later analysis grouped co-occurring TCRs with DBSCAN, adding TCRdist sequence similarity when clustering within HLA-allele-positive subsets. Repertoires with fewer than 30,000 or more than 120,000 public chains, plus five repertoires with anomalous nucleotide sharing, were excluded from co-occurrence clustering. The source is immuneACCESS, and TCRdb retained only in-frame sequences with V and J called. Part of the clones is not carried over; for the studies checked, unresolved V genes explain less than half of this, and the remainder is unexplained. For V, J and clone size, that table is used; D and trimming come from the DNA. This sample gives about 130,000 clones in total; roughly two thirds of them show up just once. 1.5% to 2% of the sample goes to the ten largest clones.

The CDR3 contains 15 residues, cysteine and phenylalanine counted. The entry retains the CDR3 DNA only, 45 bases that are in frame from base 1. CDR1 and CDR2 (MNHEY, SVGAGI) derive from the germline V gene. Here V drops 2 bases and J drops 10 bases, and the junction holds 8 bases not matched to any gene. The rearranged chain carries TRBV6-5 and TRBJ1-5; 10 bases in the junction line up with TRBD1. This TCR derives from a man aged 25-45 years in good health and CMV-seropositive. Sequenced sample: PBMCs. CDR3 reads: CASSYGQGGGFPQHF. In nucleotides, the sequence is TGTGCCAGCAGTTACGGACAGGGGGGCGGCTTTCCCCAGCATTTT.